These 18 T cell receptor beta chains were sequenced from one sample in a study of T cells after yellow fever vaccination (dated by TCRdb to between 2017 and 2020). The treatment or condition label for this specimen denotes: live attenuated yellow fever vaccine strain. To prepare the library, 5' RACE was applied. TCRdb shows the sequencer as Illumina HiSeq 2500. TCRdb redid the processing of the public reads, applying fastp at Q25 and MiXCR, and retained in-frame beta chains. When rows share a CDR3 protein, they turn into one entry using the most common DNA and genes. The sample records 450,000 to 550,000 distinct CDR3 sequences, around a fifth of which are singletons. About a sixth of the sample rests with the top ten. This specimen consisted of PBMCs, obtained approximately 20 days after the first yellow fever vaccination. These receptors were taken from a young man who received the YFV17D yellow fever vaccine.

The chain is built from TRBV29-1 and TRBJ2-2, with TRBD2 matching 7 bases. The CDR3 is 15 residues long. Losses at the gene ends were 5 bases for V and 0 bases for J; bases not matched to a gene: 6. Germline assignment: CDR1 SQVTM and CDR2 ANQGSEA. CDR3 coding DNA: TGCAGCGTTTTTTGGGGGGGAGCGAACACCGGGGAGCTGTTTTTT. It codes for CSVFWGGANTGELFF.

This clonotype turned up a few times. This rearrangement joins TRBV7-2 to TRBJ2-4; D remains unclear. The CDR3 is 13 residues long. Trimming took off 6 bases at V and 1 base at J, with 7 bases between the two ends. Germline CDR1 is SGHTA and CDR2 is FQGNSA. CDR3 bases: TGTGCCAGCAGGCCTGGGGCCAAAAACATTCAGTACTTC. Encoded protein: CASRPGAKNIQYF.

This clonotype came up a few times. This chain joins TRBV11-2 and TRBJ2-7; 7 nucleotides agree with TRBD1. The CDR3 covers 13 residues. The germline CDR1 and CDR2 sequences are SGHAT and FQNNGV. Trimming removed 6 bases from V and 2 bases from J; junction bases left unmatched: 4. CDR3 DNA: TGTGCCAGCAGTCTAGGGACAGCCTACGAGCAGTACGTC. Translation: CASSLGTAYEQYV.

The chain combines TRBV7-2 with TRBJ2-3; 9 nucleotides align to TRBD2. V shed 8 bases, J shed 0 bases, and the junction held 6 bases outside the gene matches. This CDR3 spans 15 amino acids. Looked up from germline, CDR1 is SGHTA and CDR2 is FQGNSA. CDR3 sequence (DNA): TGTGCCAGCCGACACGCGGGGGGGAGCACAGATACGCAGTATTTT. As protein: CASRHAGGSTDTQYF.

The chain carries TRBV11-1 and TRBJ2-5, with 12 bases fitting TRBD2. This CDR3 has 18 residues. J gave up 1 base and V 6 bases, and 12 bases lay outside the gene matches. CDR1 is SGHAT and CDR2 is FQDESV in the germline V gene (reference sequence). The CDR3 protein is CASSHGLAGRRLQETQYF. CDR3 in DNA: TGTGCCAGCAGTCATGGACTAGCGGGGCGACGCCTCCAAGAGACCCAGTACTTC.

This clonotype was seen a handful of times. The CDR3 loop reads CASSQGGQRYYNEQFF. CDR3 coding DNA: TGTGCCAGCAGCCAGGGGGGGCAACGTTACTACAATGAGCAGTTCTTC. J is TRBJ2-1 and V is TRBV3-1, with a weak D call TRBD2 (7 bases). The ends were cut back, 3 bases at V and 3 bases at J, with 15 bases in the middle. Germline CDR1 is LGHDT and CDR2 is YNNKEL (reference sequence). The CDR3 loop spans 16 amino acids.

The rearrangement joins TRBV4-2 to TRBJ2-7, with TRBD2 matching 8 bases. The V and J ends lost 0 bases and 3 bases, in that order; junction bases with no gene match: 10. Germline V gene data show CDR1 as LGHNA and CDR2 as YNFKEQ. The CDR3 has 17 amino acids. In DNA, the CDR3 is TGTGCCAGCAGCCAAGATCTGGCTAGCGGGCCGTACTACGAGCAGTACTTC. Protein: CASSQDLASGPYYEQYF.

The chain is built from TRBV6-2 or TRBV6-3 and TRBJ2-1; D uncertain. This CDR3 has 12 amino acids. Germline V gene lookup returns CDR1 MNHEY and CDR2 SVGEGT. The V gene lost 10 bases and the J gene lost 0 bases, with 7 bases spanning the gap. Here the CDR3 DNA reads TGTGCCACCCTCTCCTCCTACAATGAGCAGTTCTTC. The encoded protein is CATLSSYNEQFF.

The sample holds many counts of this clonotype. V usage is TRBV5-1 and J usage is TRBJ2-7; 8 bases match TRBD2. The V gene end was trimmed by 5 bases and the J gene end by 0 bases; junction bases not matched to a gene: 10. This CDR3 has 16 residues. Germline V CDR1 and CDR2: SGHRS, YFSETQ. The CDR3 reads CASRNRAGGSSYEQYF. The CDR3 coding sequence is TGCGCCAGCAGGAATCGGGCGGGAGGAAGCTCCTACGAGCAGTACTTC.

This clonotype was picked up a small number of times. The J gene is TRBJ1-1, the V gene TRBV6-5, with TRBD1 as a possible D gene (5 bases). The V gene's germline CDR1 is MNHEY and CDR2 SVGAGI. The V gene lost 4 bases and the J gene lost 0 bases, with 12 bases spanning the gap. CDR3 size: 15 residues. CDR3 sequence reads: CASSSDEGMNTEAFF. As DNA, the CDR3 is TGTGCCAGCAGTTCGGACGAGGGGATGAACACTGAAGCTTTCTTT.

This clonotype came up a few times. The rearrangement uses TRBV6-5 and TRBJ2-7; TRBD2 is a possible D gene (7 bases). V dropped 2 bases and J dropped 3 bases, with 14 bases sitting between them. The CDR3 length is 15 residues. The germline CDR1 and CDR2 sequences are MNHEY and SVGAGI. CDR3 loop: CASSYQGRGYYEQYF. The CDR3 nucleotides are TGTGCCAGCAGTTACCAGGGGAGGGGCTACTACGAGCAGTACTTC.

This clonotype was detected many times. The V call is TRBV12-3 or TRBV12-4, the J call TRBJ2-2; 8 bases line up with TRBD1. Trimming cost V 6 bases and J 7 bases; bases outside gene matches: 10. CDR3 length equals 15 residues. The CDR3 coding sequence is TGTGCCAGCAGAACCGGGACAGGTGATATCGGGGAGCTGTTTTTT. Protein product: CASRTGTGDIGELFF.

This clonotype has just a few counts. The chain couples TRBV12-3 or TRBV12-4 to TRBJ2-5; TRBD2 matches 7 bases. After removal of 3 bases from V and 4 bases from J, the junction contained 8 bases not matched to a gene. This CDR3 region has 15 residues. CDR3 coding DNA: TGTGCCAGCAGTTTTTTAAGCGGGGCTCGAGAGACCCAGTACTTC. Encoded protein: CASSFLSGARETQYF.

The chain combines TRBV29-1 with TRBJ2-5; D unresolved. Germline V gene lookup returns CDR1 SQVTM and CDR2 ANQGSEA. The CDR3 is made up of 12 amino acids. V shed 6 bases and J shed 2 bases, with 10 bases lying between them. CDR3 DNA: TGCAGCGTCGGTTACCCACAAGAGACCCAGTACTTC. This translates into CSVGYPQETQYF. The variable domain in full, with the rest retrieved from reference TRBV29-1 and TRBJ2-5, is SAVISQKPSRDICQRGTSLTIQCQVDSQVTMMFWYRQQPGQSLTLIATANQGSEATYESGFVIDKFPISRPNLTFSTLTVSNMSPEDSSIYLCSVGYPQETQYFGPGTRLLVL.

The chain employs TRBV20-1 and TRBJ2-2; no clear D. Germline V gene sequence: CDR1 DFQATT, CDR2 SNEGSKA (reference sequence). Trimming took 0 bases from V and 5 from J, leaving 7 bases between them. CDR3 length: 13 residues. CDR3 amino acids: CSARDGRTGELFF. CDR3 bases: TGCAGTGCTAGAGATGGGCGGACCGGGGAGCTGTTTTTT.

The rearrangement links TRBV20-1 to TRBJ2-2; possibly TRBD2 for D (7 bases). Germline CDR1 is DFQATT and CDR2 is SNEGSKA (reference sequence). The CDR3 has 15 residues. The V end was cut by 3 bases, the J end by 4 bases, with 15 bases between. The DNA of the CDR3 is TGCAGTGCTAGTCTCGGGGGGCCTGTCACCGGGGAGCTGTTTTTT. Amino acid sequence: CSASLGGPVTGELFF.

The chain uses TRBV21-1 and TRBJ2-7. TRBV21-1 corresponds to a pseudogene. The CDR3 length is 18 residues. CDR3 amino acids: CASHQNNRLTGCTYEQYV. The CDR3, as DNA: TGTGCCAGCCATCAAAATAACCGGTTGACGGGGTGCACCTACGAGCAGTACGTC.

This clonotype was picked up a small number of times. The V and J genes are TRBV12-3 or TRBV12-4 and TRBJ1-3; weak D call: TRBD1 (6 bases). V lost 1 base and J 3 bases, leaving 13 bases between the germline ends. The CDR3 loop spans 16 amino acids. The CDR3, as DNA: TGTGCCAGCAGTTTAGTGGGACAAAGAAGTGGAAACACCATATATTTT. Protein product: CASSLVGQRSGNTIYF.